This is a list of T cell receptor beta chains from one sample in a study of T cell responses to AZD1222 COVID-19 vaccine. Assay used: immunoSEQ multiplex PCR; TCRdb lists only in-frame clones, some missing. Among some 150,000 clones listed, about 90% were seen once. The material sequenced was peripheral blood, taken on day 0 of MenACWY control vaccination. The source is an adult in good health. Both conserved end residues are part of each CDR3. A D gene is named only where the DNA matches it firmly. Size is stated for part of the rows, as once, few or many counts, or as a class when the clone is expanded.

CDR3nt: TGTGCCAGTAAGCGGGGGCCCGACACTGAAGCTTTCTTT
CDR3aa: CASKRGPDTEAFF
d_gene: .
j_gene: TRBJ1-1
v_gene: TRBV19
abundance: once

CDR3nt: TGCAGCGTTGACCGAGCTAACTATGGCTACACCTTC
CDR3aa: CSVDRANYGYTF
d_gene: .
j_gene: TRBJ1-2
v_gene: TRBV29-1
abundance: .

CDR3nt: TGTGCCAGCAGCCGGACACCGAACACTGAAGCTTTCTTT
CDR3aa: CASSRTPNTEAFF
d_gene: .
j_gene: TRBJ1-1
v_gene: TRBV7-8
abundance: once

CDR3nt: TGTGCCAGCAGCTCAGGACTAGCGGGACCCAACGAGCAGTACTTC
CDR3aa: CASSSGLAGPNEQYF
d_gene: TRBD2
j_gene: TRBJ2-7
v_gene: TRBV7-8
abundance: .

CDR3nt: TGTGCCCGAGGCACCTTGAACACTGAAGCTTTCTTT
CDR3aa: CARGTLNTEAFF
d_gene: .
j_gene: TRBJ1-1
v_gene: TRBV10-3
abundance: .

CDR3nt: TGTGCCAGCAGCTTAACGGACAGGGCGAACACCGGGGAGCTGTTTTTT
CDR3aa: CASSLTDRANTGELFF
d_gene: TRBD1
j_gene: TRBJ2-2
v_gene: TRBV5-5
abundance: once

CDR3nt: TGTGCCAGTAGTATAGGACATCAGCAAATAACAGGTGAAGCTTTCTTT
CDR3aa: CASSIGHQQITGEAFF
d_gene: .
j_gene: TRBJ1-1
v_gene: TRBV19
abundance: .

CDR3nt: TGTGCCACCAGCAGAGACGTCTTTTACAGGGGATATAGCAATCAGCCCCAGCATTTT
CDR3aa: CATSRDVFYRGYSNQPQHF
d_gene: TRBD1
j_gene: TRBJ1-5
v_gene: TRBV15
abundance: few

CDR3nt: TGTGCCAGCTCACCAGGAGAGACCCAGTACTTC
CDR3aa: CASSPGETQYF
d_gene: .
j_gene: TRBJ2-5
v_gene: TRBV18
abundance: .

CDR3nt: TGCGCCAGCAGCTTCGGTAATGTGTATGAGCAGTTCTTC
CDR3aa: CASSFGNVYEQFF
d_gene: .
j_gene: TRBJ2-1
v_gene: TRBV5-1
abundance: once

CDR3nt: TGTGCCAGCAGCTTGGGCCGAGGGGATACGCAGTATTTT
CDR3aa: CASSLGRGDTQYF
d_gene: .
j_gene: TRBJ2-3
v_gene: TRBV5-4
abundance: .

CDR3nt: TGTGCCAGCAGCCCAGTGAATGAGCAGTTCTTC
CDR3aa: CASSPVNEQFF
d_gene: .
j_gene: TRBJ2-1
v_gene: TRBV7-9
abundance: .

CDR3nt: TGTGCCAGCAGCCAAAGGGTGGGGGTGGCTGAAGCTTTCTTT
CDR3aa: CASSQRVGVAEAFF
d_gene: .
j_gene: TRBJ1-1
v_gene: TRBV14
abundance: .

CDR3nt: TGTGCCTGGAGCCAATCGAACACTGAAGCTTTCTTT
CDR3aa: CAWSQSNTEAFF
d_gene: .
j_gene: TRBJ1-1
v_gene: TRBV30
abundance: once

CDR3nt: TGTGCCAGCAGGGGCGGATATGAAAAACTGTTTTTT
CDR3aa: CASRGGYEKLFF
d_gene: .
j_gene: TRBJ1-4
v_gene: TRBV5-5
abundance: .

CDR3nt: TGTGCCAGTAGTACCACGGCAAACACTGAAGCTTTCTTT
CDR3aa: CASSTTANTEAFF
d_gene: .
j_gene: TRBJ1-1
v_gene: TRBV19
abundance: .

CDR3nt: TGTGCCAGCAGCTTATTCCAGGCCCCTGAAAAACTGTTTTTT
CDR3aa: CASSLFQAPEKLFF
d_gene: .
j_gene: TRBJ1-4
v_gene: TRBV7-9
abundance: .

CDR3nt: TGCGCCAGCAGCCAAGATACCCTCTCTATTGACAGGGAGAGAGGCTACACCTTC
CDR3aa: CASSQDTLSIDRERGYTF
d_gene: TRBD1
j_gene: TRBJ1-2
v_gene: TRBV4-1
abundance: .

CDR3nt: TGTGCCAGCTCACCATCCCGGGGCCAGGTCGCAGGGTATGGCTACACCTTC
CDR3aa: CASSPSRGQVAGYGYTF
d_gene: .
j_gene: TRBJ1-2
v_gene: TRBV18
abundance: .

CDR3nt: TGTGCCACCAGTAGGAGGTGGGAGGGTACCGATGAGCAGTTCTTC
CDR3aa: CATSRRWEGTDEQFF
d_gene: TRBD2
j_gene: TRBJ2-1
v_gene: TRBV24-1
abundance: .

CDR3nt: TGTGCTAGTGGTTTGGTACGCGGCGGGCCTTCCTACAATGAGCAGTTCTTC
CDR3aa: CASGLVRGGPSYNEQFF
d_gene: .
j_gene: TRBJ2-1
v_gene: TRBV12-5
abundance: .

CDR3nt: TGCGCCAGCAGGGCCGGGACAGGGGGCTCTGGAAACACCATATATTTT
CDR3aa: CASRAGTGGSGNTIYF
d_gene: TRBD1
j_gene: TRBJ1-3
v_gene: TRBV5-1
abundance: .

CDR3nt: TGTGCCAGTAGTTCAACGGGACAGCTTGGAAACACCATATATTTT
CDR3aa: CASSSTGQLGNTIYF
d_gene: TRBD1
j_gene: TRBJ1-3
v_gene: TRBV19
abundance: .

CDR3nt: TGTGCCTGGAGTCCCGGGAGCGGGGGGAACAATGAGCAGTTCTTC
CDR3aa: CAWSPGSGGNNEQFF
d_gene: TRBD2
j_gene: TRBJ2-1
v_gene: TRBV30
abundance: .

CDR3nt: TGTGCCAGCAGTTACACAGGGAGAGAGACCCAGTACTTC
CDR3aa: CASSYTGRETQYF
d_gene: .
j_gene: TRBJ2-5
v_gene: TRBV6-2/TRBV6-3
abundance: .

CDR3nt: TGCGCCAGCAGCCAAGAAGGCAGCCTAGCGGGAATGAATGAGCAGTTCTTC
CDR3aa: CASSQEGSLAGMNEQFF
d_gene: TRBD2
j_gene: TRBJ2-1
v_gene: TRBV4-1
abundance: .

CDR3nt: TGTGCCAGCAGCTTATTTTTGAGCGGGAGTTTGTACGAGCAGTACTTC
CDR3aa: CASSLFLSGSLYEQYF
d_gene: TRBD2
j_gene: TRBJ2-7
v_gene: TRBV11-2
abundance: .

CDR3nt: TGTGCCATCCACCAACCGAGTTCCTACAATGAGCAGTTCTTC
CDR3aa: CAIHQPSSYNEQFF
d_gene: .
j_gene: TRBJ2-1
v_gene: TRBV7-2
abundance: .

CDR3nt: TGTGCCATCAGGAAGGGGGCGCTGGACACTGAAGCTTTCTTT
CDR3aa: CAIRKGALDTEAFF
d_gene: TRBD1
j_gene: TRBJ1-1
v_gene: TRBV10-3
abundance: .

CDR3nt: TGTGCCAGCAGCTGGAAGGGAGGGGAAAAACTGTTTTTT
CDR3aa: CASSWKGGEKLFF
d_gene: .
j_gene: TRBJ1-4
v_gene: TRBV7-3
abundance: .

CDR3nt: TGTGCCAGCTCCGCAGCAGGAGGTCTGGGGGTATTAGTGAATCAGCCCCAGCATTTT
CDR3aa: CASSAAGGLGVLVNQPQHF
d_gene: .
j_gene: TRBJ1-5
v_gene: TRBV18
abundance: .

CDR3nt: TGTGCCAGCAGTTTATCTTGGTCCTACGAGCAGTACTTC
CDR3aa: CASSLSWSYEQYF
d_gene: .
j_gene: TRBJ2-7
v_gene: TRBV27
abundance: .

CDR3nt: TGTGCCAGCAGACAGGGTGAGGCCGGGGAGCTGTTTTTT
CDR3aa: CASRQGEAGELFF
d_gene: .
j_gene: TRBJ2-2
v_gene: TRBV6-4
abundance: few

CDR3nt: TGTGCCAGCAGCCCACACGGACCCGAAGGGAACACCATATATTTT
CDR3aa: CASSPHGPEGNTIYF
d_gene: .
j_gene: TRBJ1-3
v_gene: TRBV7-3
abundance: once

CDR3nt: TGTGCCAGCAGTTTGGGGGGTTGGGGCTATGGCTACACCTTC
CDR3aa: CASSLGGWGYGYTF
d_gene: .
j_gene: TRBJ1-2
v_gene: TRBV27
abundance: .

CDR3nt: TGTGCCAGTAGTATTCAGGGCGGGGCGCAAGAGACCCAGTACTTC
CDR3aa: CASSIQGGAQETQYF
d_gene: .
j_gene: TRBJ2-5
v_gene: TRBV19
abundance: .

CDR3nt: TGTGCCATCACGGCTGCGGGAGGGCCGGGAGAGCAGTACTTC
CDR3aa: CAITAAGGPGEQYF
d_gene: TRBD2
j_gene: TRBJ2-7
v_gene: TRBV10-3
abundance: .

CDR3nt: TGCAGCGTTGAGGCTAGCGGGAGGTTTAATGAGCAGTTCTTC
CDR3aa: CSVEASGRFNEQFF
d_gene: TRBD2
j_gene: TRBJ2-1
v_gene: TRBV29-1
abundance: .

CDR3nt: TGTGCCAGTACCTTGGGGGCAAACTCCTACAATGAGCAGTTCTTC
CDR3aa: CASTLGANSYNEQFF
d_gene: .
j_gene: TRBJ2-1
v_gene: TRBV19
abundance: .

CDR3nt: TGTGCCAGCAGTTTAACAGCTAACTATGGCTACACCTTC
CDR3aa: CASSLTANYGYTF
d_gene: .
j_gene: TRBJ1-2
v_gene: TRBV12-3/TRBV12-4
abundance: .

CDR3nt: TGTGCCAGCAGTTTTGGGTCAGCCCACAATCAGCCCCAGCATTTT
CDR3aa: CASSFGSAHNQPQHF
d_gene: .
j_gene: TRBJ1-5
v_gene: TRBV28
abundance: .

CDR3nt: TGTGCCAGCAGTTTCGCGGGATTTGAAGGGACTGAAGCTTTCTTT
CDR3aa: CASSFAGFEGTEAFF
d_gene: .
j_gene: TRBJ1-1
v_gene: TRBV28
abundance: .

CDR3nt: TGTGCTAGCAGCCAGACGCTAGCTAGCGGGATGGAGACCCAGTACTTC
CDR3aa: CASSQTLASGMETQYF
d_gene: TRBD2
j_gene: TRBJ2-5
v_gene: TRBV7-7
abundance: .

CDR3nt: TGTGCCAGCAGCTTACTCCGGGTGGACGAGCAGTACTTC
CDR3aa: CASSLLRVDEQYF
d_gene: .
j_gene: TRBJ2-7
v_gene: TRBV7-2
abundance: .

CDR3nt: TGTGCCAGCAGCCAAGGGGGGACAGCCTACGAGCAGTACTTC
CDR3aa: CASSQGGTAYEQYF
d_gene: .
j_gene: TRBJ2-7
v_gene: TRBV2
abundance: .

CDR3nt: TGTGCTAGCAGCTTAGCTAATCCAGGGAGTCGGTCCTACGAGCAGTACTTC
CDR3aa: CASSLANPGSRSYEQYF
d_gene: .
j_gene: TRBJ2-7
v_gene: TRBV7-7
abundance: .

CDR3nt: TGTGCCAGCAGTTACTCCACATGGCCCGTTATCGGCTACACCTTC
CDR3aa: CASSYSTWPVIGYTF
d_gene: .
j_gene: TRBJ1-2
v_gene: TRBV6-6
abundance: once

CDR3nt: TGTGCCTGGAGTGCGAGCACAGATACGCAGTATTTT
CDR3aa: CAWSASTDTQYF
d_gene: .
j_gene: TRBJ2-3
v_gene: TRBV30
abundance: .

CDR3nt: TGTGCCAGCAGCTTGGCGGCGGTCCGGGAGACCCAGTACTTC
CDR3aa: CASSLAAVRETQYF
d_gene: .
j_gene: TRBJ2-5
v_gene: TRBV5-5
abundance: .

CDR3nt: TGCGCCAGCAGCTTGGGAGTCAACCAAGAGACCCAGTACTTC
CDR3aa: CASSLGVNQETQYF
d_gene: .
j_gene: TRBJ2-5
v_gene: TRBV5-1
abundance: .

CDR3nt: TGTGCCAGCAGCTTGATACAGGGGGGCGAGCAGTACTTC
CDR3aa: CASSLIQGGEQYF
d_gene: TRBD1
j_gene: TRBJ2-7
v_gene: TRBV11-3
abundance: .

CDR3nt: TGCGCCAGCAGCGATATTACTAGGACCATTCAGTACTTC
CDR3aa: CASSDITRTIQYF
d_gene: .
j_gene: TRBJ2-4
v_gene: TRBV5-1
abundance: .

CDR3nt: TGTGCCAGCAGCTTGGGACTGACGAGCTCCTACAATGAGCAGTTCTTC
CDR3aa: CASSLGLTSSYNEQFF
d_gene: .
j_gene: TRBJ2-1
v_gene: TRBV5-6
abundance: once

CDR3nt: TGTGCCAGCAGCCTTCCGGGACAGGGGCTGGTGAACACTGAAGCTTTCTTT
CDR3aa: CASSLPGQGLVNTEAFF
d_gene: TRBD1
j_gene: TRBJ1-1
v_gene: TRBV28
abundance: once

CDR3nt: TGTGCCAGCAGCGTCGGACAGGACTCTTCCTACGAGCAGTACTTC
CDR3aa: CASSVGQDSSYEQYF
d_gene: TRBD1
j_gene: TRBJ2-7
v_gene: TRBV9
abundance: .

CDR3nt: TGTGCCAGCAGCCCCCGGGGACTAGCGGGAGTCCCCGGGGAGCTGTTTTTT
CDR3aa: CASSPRGLAGVPGELFF
d_gene: TRBD2
j_gene: TRBJ2-2
v_gene: TRBV7-9
abundance: .

CDR3nt: TGTGCCAGCACCTCCTGGCGGAGGACAGGGGACTACGAGCAGTACTTC
CDR3aa: CASTSWRRTGDYEQYF
d_gene: TRBD1
j_gene: TRBJ2-7
v_gene: TRBV28
abundance: .